This T cell receptor (beta chain) originates from a study of molecular identifiers for immune sequencing clone quantification. About this clonotype itself: The junction and the germline gene differ at one end; a read error may be behind it.

TCRdb ran MiXCR on the PCR reads and lists one entry per CDR3 protein. The table shows tens of thousands of distinct CDR3 sequences, with 15% to 20% occurring only once. Germline assignment: CDR1 LGHDT and CDR2 YNNKEL (reference sequence). This CDR3 spans 15 amino acids. This receptor was obtained from a human donor in good health. Some libraries in this study had Jurkat cell RNA spiked in. Sequencing input: naive CD8+ T cells from blood, with Jurkat cell RNA spiked in. The subset denotes: FACS-sorted CD8+CD4-CCR7+CD45RA+ naive T cells. J is TRBJ2-3 and V is TRBV3-1, with D hard to call. The CDR3: CASGQDKLYTDTQYF. The CDR3 nucleotides read TGTGCCAGCGGCCAAGACAAACTTTACACAGATACGCAGTATTTT.